The next 29 T cell receptor beta chains were all read from a single sample in a study of molecular identifiers for immune sequencing clone quantification. TCRdb called the PCR reads again in MiXCR, with one record for every CDR3 protein. The sample holds 550,000 to 750,000 distinct CDR3 sequences, about 20% seen once. The sample consisted of naive CD8+ T cells from blood, with Jurkat cell RNA spiked in. Subset meaning: FACS-sorted CD8+CD4-CCR7+CD45RA+ naive T cells. The receptors here all came from a human donor in good health. Some libraries in this study had Jurkat cell RNA spiked in.

This clonotype was picked up many times. The chain combines TRBV19 with TRBJ2-6; tentatively, D is TRBD1 (6 bases). The CDR3 length is 16 residues. Germline-derived CDR1 and CDR2 are LNHDA and SQIVND (reference sequence). Between the trimmed V and J ends, which lost 10 bases and 4 bases, there was a span of 20 bases. This chain's CDR3 is CATEDSGGPGANVLTF. The CDR3 DNA reads TGTGCCACCGAGGACAGTGGAGGCCCCGGGGCCAACGTCCTGACTTTC.

The rearrangement joins TRBV3-1 to TRBJ2-7; D tentatively fits TRBD1 or TRBD2 (6 bases each). The CDR3 length is 15 residues. Looked up from germline, CDR1 is LGHDT and CDR2 is YNNKEL (reference sequence). V lost 0 bases and J lost 6, with 15 bases in between. CDR3 nucleotide sequence: TGTGCCAGCAGCCAAGACTCTGGTGGGGGGCTCGAGCAGTACTTC. Translating it yields CASSQDSGGGLEQYF.

This clonotype has ten or more counts. V and J are TRBV19 and TRBJ2-2; unclear D gene. CDR3 length: 13 amino acids. CDR1 and CDR2 from the germline V gene are LNHDA and SQIVND (reference sequence). V lost 6 bases to trimming and J lost 5 bases, with 10 bases between them. CDR3 protein: CASRMGGTGELFF. CDR3 nucleotide sequence: TGTGCCAGTAGGATGGGTGGGACCGGGGAGCTGTTTTTT.

A remark on this clonotype: This sequence may be a read error, since a much larger clone differs from it by one base. The CDR3 DNA follows: TGTGCCAGCGGCGCCACCACCGGACTAGCGGGAGGGGTCACCGGGGAGCTGTTTTTT. It specifies CASGATTGLAGGVTGELFF. The chain joins TRBV9 to TRBJ2-2, with TRBD2 identical over 15 bases. The J segment lost 4 bases and the V segment lost 7 bases, leaving 14 bases of the junction unmatched. CDR1 and CDR2 (germline): SGDLS, YYNGEE. The CDR3 contains 19 residues. The whole variable domain, remainder taken from reference TRBV9 and TRBJ2-2, is DSGVTQTPKHLITATGQRVTLRCSPRSGDLSVYWYQQSLDQGLQFLIQYYNGEERAKGNILERFSAQQFPDLHSELNLSSLELGDSALYFCASGATTGLAGGVTGELFFGEGSRLTVL.

This clonotype occurred a few times. The chain couples TRBV5-4 to TRBJ2-2, with D perhaps assigned TRBD1 or TRBD2 (5 bases each). Germline CDR1 is SGHNT and CDR2 is YYREEE (reference sequence). This CDR3 spans 16 amino acids. The V and J ends lost 4 bases and 7 bases respectively, with 20 bases between them. The CDR3 sequence is CASSLDVGTSIGELFF. In nucleotides, the CDR3 is TGTGCCAGCAGCCTGGACGTAGGGACCTCGATCGGGGAGCTGTTTTTT.

The rearrangement joins TRBV3-1 to TRBJ2-3; 12 nucleotides agree with TRBD2. V gave up 4 bases and J gave up 4 bases; unmatched junction bases: 6. The CDR3 runs to 16 residues. CDR1 is LGHDT, CDR2 YNNKEL, per germline (reference sequence). Here the CDR3 DNA reads TGTGCCAGCAGCCTATTACCTAGCGGGAGGGCAGATACGCAGTATTTT. It codes for CASSLLPSGRADTQYF.

This clonotype was seen a few times. This chain joins TRBV7-6 and TRBJ1-4, with 7 bases matching TRBD1. The CDR3 loop spans 14 amino acids. In germline, CDR1 is SGHVS, CDR2 FNYEAQ. With V trimmed by 2 bases and J by 10 bases, 7 bases remained unmatched. The CDR3: CASSLTAGGGKLFF. The CDR3, as DNA: TGTGCCAGCAGCTTAACGGCAGGGGGTGGAAAACTGTTTTTT.

The V call is TRBV15, the J call TRBJ2-6, with D possibly TRBD2 on 5 matching bases. The CDR3 loop spans 18 amino acids. Germline V gene lookup returns CDR1 LNHNV and CDR2 YYDKDF (reference sequence). Trimming pared 3 bases from V and 0 bases from J, leaving 15 bases between. Here the CDR3 reads CATSSLPEVLSGANVLTF. The CDR3 coding sequence is TGTGCCACCAGCAGCCTTCCGGAGGTCCTCTCTGGGGCCAACGTCCTGACTTTC.

The chain joins TRBV20-1 to TRBJ2-3, with D tentatively TRBD1 or TRBD2 (5 bases each). CDR3 length: 16 amino acids. Per the germline V gene, CDR1 is DFQATT and CDR2 is SNEGSKA (reference sequence). Trimming stripped 0 bases from V and 0 bases from J, with 13 bases between. The CDR3 region is CSARDIGDLSTDTQYF. As DNA, the CDR3 is TGCAGTGCTAGAGATATTGGGGACCTAAGCACAGATACGCAGTATTTT.

This clonotype appeared many times. The chain combines TRBV27 with TRBJ2-7, with TRBD2 as a possible D gene (5 bases). Germline CDR1 and CDR2: MNHEY and SMNVEV (reference sequence). V lost 3 bases and J lost 2, with 11 bases in between. This CDR3 has 14 residues. CDR3: CASSLGGFTYEQYF. The CDR3 DNA sequence: TGTGCCAGCAGTTTGGGCGGGTTCACCTACGAGCAGTACTTC.

There are many counts of this clonotype. The genes are TRBV7-9 and TRBJ2-3; tentatively, D is TRBD2 (6 bases). V lost 5 bases, J lost 3 bases, and 18 bases lay in between. The CDR3 consists of 16 residues. Looked up from germline, CDR1 is SEHNR and CDR2 is FQNEAQ (reference sequence). CDR3 in DNA: TGTGCCAGCAGCAGCTCTTGGCGGGGAGATACAGATACGCAGTATTTT. This sequence encodes CASSSSWRGDTDTQYF.

This clonotype was seen ten or more times. The CDR3 protein is CASSQGAGNWNGYTF. The CDR3 region has the DNA TGCGCCAGCAGCCAAGGTGCAGGAAACTGGAATGGCTACACCTTC. This chain uses TRBV4-3 with TRBJ1-2; D not resolved. The CDR3 sequence is 15 residues long. V was shortened by 1 base and J by 6 bases, with 15 bases between the two germline ends. CDR1 is LGHNA and CDR2 is YSLEER in the germline V gene.

V usage is TRBV2 and J usage is TRBJ1-6; 7 bases line up with TRBD1. The ends lost 6 bases at V and 8 bases at J; junction bases unmatched: 7. In germline, CDR1 is SNHLY, CDR2 FYNNEI. The CDR3 totals 14 residues. The CDR3 region is CASRDDRVYSPLHF. The CDR3 bases are TGTGCCAGCAGGGATGACAGGGTCTATTCACCCCTCCACTTT.

The rearrangement joins TRBV5-6 to TRBJ1-6; D is possibly TRBD1 (6 bases). In germline, CDR1 is SGHDT, CDR2 YYEEEE. The CDR3 contains 17 residues. V was trimmed by 0 bases and J by 7 bases, leaving 17 bases between them. The CDR3 nucleotides read TGTGCCAGCAGCTTGGCAGGACTACGGGACACAAATTCACCCCTCCACTTT. Its protein product is CASSLAGLRDTNSPLHF. Based on the CDR3 plus reference TRBV5-6 and TRBJ1-6, the full variable domain is DAGVTQSPTHLIKTRGQQVTLRCSPKSGHDTVSWYQQALGQGPQFIFQYYEEEERQRGNFPDRFSGHQFPNYSSELNVNALLLGDSALYLCASSLAGLRDTNSPLHFGNGTRLTVT.

This clonotype was observed a handful of times. The chain recombines TRBV19 with TRBJ2-2; D gene unclear. The CDR3 has 14 residues. V lost 5 bases and J 11 bases, leaving 18 bases between the germline ends. In germline, CDR1 is LNHDA, CDR2 SQIVND (reference sequence). The CDR3 protein is CASSSFGWIGELFF. In DNA form, the CDR3 reads TGTGCCAGTAGTTCGTTCGGTTGGATCGGCGAGCTGTTTTTT.

V usage is TRBV12-3 or TRBV12-4 and J usage is TRBJ2-1; 9 bases line up with TRBD2. With 6 bases clipped from V and 10 bases from J, the junction kept 7 bases outside the gene matches. The CDR3 has 13 amino acids. In DNA form, the CDR3 reads TGTGCCAGCAGCCTGAGCGGGGGGTTGGAGCAGTTCTTC. This codes for CASSLSGGLEQFF.

This clonotype occurred many times. This chain connects TRBV4-3 to TRBJ2-2; 11 nucleotides match TRBD2. The germline V gene has CDR1 LGHNA and CDR2 YSLEER. The ends lost 0 bases at V and 2 bases at J; junction bases unmatched: 5. This CDR3 is 18 amino acids long. In DNA form, the CDR3 reads TGCGCCAGCAGCCAAGATGTTAGCGGGGGGGCAAACACCGGGGAGCTGTTTTTT. It is translated as CASSQDVSGGANTGELFF.

This clonotype appeared many times. This chain connects TRBV25-1 to TRBJ2-2, with D tentatively TRBD1 or TRBD2 (5 bases each). Germline V gene lookup returns CDR1 MGHDK and CDR2 SYGVNS. The CDR3 extends over 18 amino acids. V lost 9 bases and J 3 bases, leaving 26 bases between the germline ends. The CDR3 protein is CARGTQAGPQQDTGELFF. In DNA form, the CDR3 reads TGTGCCAGAGGGACCCAGGCAGGGCCCCAACAAGACACCGGGGAGCTGTTTTTT.

This clonotype was seen at least ten times. The chain combines TRBV24-1 with TRBJ2-5; tentative D call: TRBD1 (5 bases). CDR1 KGHDR and CDR2 SFDVKD come from the germline V gene. There are 17 residues in the CDR3. Trimming pared 1 base from V and 2 bases from J, leaving 16 bases between. CDR3 residues: CATSDFGAGRSQETQYF. CDR3 nucleotide sequence: TGTGCCACCAGTGATTTTGGGGCAGGACGCTCTCAAGAGACCCAGTACTTC.

V gene TRBV27 combines with J gene TRBJ1-5; D is possibly TRBD1 (6 bases). V was cut by 1 base and J by 4 bases, with 23 bases left in between. This CDR3 has 19 residues. Germline CDR1 MNHEY, CDR2 SMNVEV (reference sequence). CDR3 sequence reads: CASSLLGSGGWRGNQPQHF. In DNA, the CDR3 is TGTGCCAGCAGTTTATTAGGTTCGGGGGGCTGGCGTGGTAATCAGCCCCAGCATTTT.

Ten or more counts support this clonotype. The chain links TRBV19 to TRBJ1-5; a possible D gene is TRBD1 (5 bases). The CDR3 runs to 14 residues. Germline V gives CDR1 LNHDA, CDR2 SQIVND (reference sequence). V was shortened by 3 bases and J by 6 bases, with 12 bases between the two germline ends. The CDR3 sequence: CASSIPGGGQPQHF. The CDR3 bases are TGTGCCAGTAGTATCCCCGGTGGGGGTCAGCCCCAGCATTTT.

In regard to this clonotype: A much more abundant neighbour one base away suggests this may be a read error. V gene TRBV7-9 combines with J gene TRBJ2-2; D perhaps matches TRBD2 (7 bases). Germline V gene data show CDR1 as SEHNR and CDR2 as FQNEAQ (reference sequence). The CDR3 runs 17 residues. The CDR3 spells CASSLVPAGANTGEPFF. CDR3 DNA: TGTGCCAGCAGCTTAGTCCCCGCGGGGGCGAACACCGGGGAGCCGTTTTTT.

This clonotype came up once. This may be a read error, as it is one base from a much larger clone. This chain links TRBV29-1 with TRBJ1-4; D is possibly TRBD1 (5 bases). The CDR3 contains 14 residues. The germline gives CDR1 SQVTM, CDR2 ANQGSEA. Trimming took off 3 bases at V and 7 bases at J, with 15 bases between the two ends. The DNA of the CDR3 is TGCAGCGTTGACAAGGCAGGGATCGGTGAAAAACTGTTTTTT. This gives the protein CSVDKAGIGEKLFF.

This clonotype was recorded at least ten times. The V gene is TRBV7-9, the J gene TRBJ2-1; 11 bases are a match to TRBD2. The CDR3 totals 14 residues. Unmatched junction bases numbered 2, after V lost 2 bases and J lost 8 bases. Germline V gene data show CDR1 as SEHNR and CDR2 as FQNEAQ (reference sequence). CDR3 nucleotides: TGTGCCAGCAGCTTAACTAGCGGGAGCGATGAGCAGTTCTTC. It yields the protein CASSLTSGSDEQFF.

The chain couples TRBV5-8 to TRBJ2-5; 14 nucleotides agree with TRBD2. This CDR3 is 18 amino acids long. J was trimmed by 0 bases and V by 4 bases; bases with no gene match: 8. Germline V CDR1 and CDR2: SGHTS, YDEGEE. In DNA, the CDR3 is TGTGCCAGCAGCCCGGGACTAGCGGGAGCATACTACCAAGAGACCCAGTACTTC. This sequence encodes CASSPGLAGAYYQETQYF.

This clonotype has only a few counts. The chain carries TRBV10-3 and TRBJ2-1, with 9 bases fitting TRBD2. The CDR3 is made up of 15 amino acids. Germline trimming cut 1 base from V and 4 bases from J; bases unmatched to any gene: 2. Per the germline V gene, CDR1 is ENHRY and CDR2 is SYGVKD. Here the CDR3 DNA reads TGTGCCATCAGTGAGTTTAGCGGGAGTTACAATGAGCAGTTCTTC. It codes for CAISEFSGSYNEQFF.

As for this clonotype: One junction end does not reproduce the germline sequence, and a read error may be involved. This chain connects TRBV4-3 to TRBJ2-7, with D maybe TRBD2 (6 bases). Germline CDR1 LGHNA, CDR2 YSLEER. The CDR3 loop spans 16 amino acids. The CDR3 loop is CASSQGARGSSHEQYF. The CDR3 DNA is TGCGCCAGCAGCCAGGGCGCCCGGGGGAGCTCCCACGAGCAGTACTTC.

A single count supports this clonotype. A much larger clone sits a single nucleotide away, making a read error possible. In nucleotides, the CDR3 is TGTGCCGGCAGTTTGACTCGTGCTTTTGGAAACACCATATATTTT. Protein sequence: CAGSLTRAFGNTIYF. V usage is TRBV27 and J usage is TRBJ1-3; D not certain. CDR1 MNHEY and CDR2 SMNVEV come from the germline V gene (reference sequence). CDR3 length: 15 amino acids.

As to this clonotype: At one end the junction does not follow the germline gene, possibly because of a read error. The rearrangement joins TRBV20-1 to TRBJ2-1; the D gene could be TRBD1 or TRBD2 (5 bases each). Germline V gene data show CDR1 as DFQATT and CDR2 as SNEGSKA (reference sequence). This CDR3 has 15 residues. Here the CDR3 reads CSVRGLGETYNEQFF. The CDR3 DNA sequence: TGCAGTGTTAGAGGTTTGGGGGAGACCTACAATGAGCAGTTCTTC.